In its sample, the clone carrying this T cell receptor (beta chain) was seen once. Sequence at one end of the junction differs from germline and may be a read error. Measured with immunoSEQ multiplex PCR; TCRdb has only the in-frame clones, and not every one. In the table there are approximately 100,000 clones, around 93% of which are singletons. The CDR3 is made up of 15 amino acids. Germline CDR1 is SGDLS and CDR2 is YYNGEE. This sample is part of a study of T cell changes during pregnancy in multiple sclerosis. The chain has TRBV9 and TRBJ2-1; the D gene is possibly TRBD1 (6 bases). The sample here was peripheral blood, taken before pregnancy. This clonotype was obtained from a female donor with multiple sclerosis, enrolled in a pregnancy study. CDR3: CASSVEGVSNNEQFF. CDR3 in DNA: TGTGCCAGCAGCGTAGAGGGGGTCTCCAACAATGAGCAGTTCTTC.